Below, 31 T cell receptor beta chains from the same sample are listed, as sequenced in a study of shared clonotypes between healthy human individuals. Terminally differentiated effector memory CD45RA+ cells were left out of the naive CD8 fraction, which was CD45RO-negative and positively selected for CCR7. Sequencing was performed with immunoSEQ multiplex PCR; in TCRdb, only in-frame clones are kept and a portion is missing. The sample contains about 1.9 million clones, roughly 93% of which appear only once. The sequenced material came from naive CD8+ T cells from PBMCs. Receptor source: a man younger than 30 in good health. Some clones in this sample may be carry-over from other donors' samples.

The chain joins TRBV7-9 to TRBJ1-4; no clear D. The germline gives CDR1 SEHNR, CDR2 FQNEAQ (reference sequence). The CDR3 has 15 residues. The V end was cut by 5 bases, the J end by 5 bases, with 15 bases between. CDR3 coding DNA: TGTGCCAGCAGCGAATCCCACACGGGGAATGAAAAACTGTTTTTT. Amino acid sequence: CASSESHTGNEKLFF.

This clone was found a few times. The chain combines TRBV5-4 with TRBJ1-2; D unclear. Trimming stripped 2 bases from V and 3 bases from J, with 11 bases between. The length of the CDR3 is 14 residues. The V gene's germline CDR1 is SGHNT and CDR2 YYREEE (reference sequence). CDR3 residues: CASSFPSGHYGYTF. As DNA, the CDR3 is TGTGCCAGCAGCTTTCCTAGTGGACACTATGGCTACACCTTC.

The chain couples TRBV29-1 to TRBJ2-7; TRBD2 aligns across 10 bases. The trim removed 7 bases at V and 4 bases at J, leaving 10 bases unmatched. The CDR3 totals 14 residues. The germline V gene encodes CDR1 SQVTM and CDR2 ANQGSEA. The CDR3 here is CSAKIAGGWYEQYF. In DNA form, the CDR3 reads TGCAGCGCAAAAATAGCGGGAGGTTGGTACGAGCAGTACTTC.

The rearrangement joins TRBV2 to TRBJ2-7; 9 bases are shared with TRBD2. The V gene's germline CDR1 is SNHLY and CDR2 FYNNEI. With 5 bases clipped from V and 5 bases from J, the junction kept 7 bases outside the gene matches. The CDR3 sequence is 14 residues long. The CDR3 bases are TGTGCCAGCAGTATTAGCGGGAGCGCCCACGAGCAGTACTTC. This encodes CASSISGSAHEQYF.

The rearrangement links TRBV27 to TRBJ2-5; 7 bases align to TRBD1. The CDR3 length is 15 residues. After removal of 4 bases from V and 0 bases from J, the junction contained 5 bases not matched to a gene. CDR1 is MNHEY, CDR2 SMNVEV, per germline (reference sequence). CDR3 sequence: CASSWGQKYQETQYF. The DNA of the CDR3 is TGTGCCAGCAGTTGGGGACAGAAGTACCAAGAGACCCAGTACTTC.

In this sample, this clone turned up once. The junction does not match germline at one end; this may be a read error. The chain uses TRBV28 and TRBJ1-5; D gene unclear. Germline CDR1 is MDHEN and CDR2 is SYDVKM. The CDR3 loop spans 15 amino acids. CDR3 in amino acids: CVSSSRGQGNQPQHF. CDR3 bases: TGTGTCAGCAGTTCCCGAGGGCAGGGCAATCAGCCCCAGCATTTT.

This chain uses TRBV4-2 with TRBJ1-5; D not resolved. This CDR3 region has 16 residues. CDR1 is LGHNA, CDR2 YNFKEQ, per germline. V was cut by 0 bases and J by 2 bases, with 11 bases left in between. The CDR3 DNA follows: TGTGCCAGCAGCCAAGACTCCGGGGAAGGCAATCAGCCCCAGCATTTT. This translates into CASSQDSGEGNQPQHF.

This sequence joins TRBV19 and TRBJ2-5; TRBD2 matches 7 bases. The CDR3 runs to 15 residues. Germline V gene lookup returns CDR1 LNHDA and CDR2 SQIVND (reference sequence). Losses at the gene ends were 6 bases for V and 2 bases for J; bases not matched to a gene: 9. The CDR3 loop is CASSLGPGLQETQYF. CDR3 sequence (DNA): TGTGCCAGTAGCCTTGGACCGGGACTACAAGAGACCCAGTACTTC.

V and J are TRBV9 and TRBJ2-1; a weak D match, TRBD2 (7 bases). Germline assignment: CDR1 SGDLS and CDR2 YYNGEE. This CDR3 comprises 17 residues. Trimming shortened V by 3 bases and J by 2 bases, and 18 bases separated the two germline ends. The CDR3 nucleotides are TGTGCCAGCAGCGACGGGGACGGCGGGGGCCCCTACAATGAGCAGTTCTTC. Protein sequence: CASSDGDGGGPYNEQFF.

The V call is TRBV28, the J call TRBJ2-2; D remains unclear. This CDR3 has 15 amino acids. The germline CDR1 and CDR2 sequences are MDHEN and SYDVKM. The V gene lost 2 bases and the J gene lost 2 bases, with 9 bases spanning the gap. CDR3 loop: CASSLGLDNTGELFF. Written as DNA, the CDR3 is TGTGCCAGCAGTTTAGGGCTAGATAACACCGGGGAGCTGTTTTTT.

V and J are TRBV2 and TRBJ2-2; 7 positions match TRBD1. Germline trimming cut 6 bases from V and 0 bases from J; bases unmatched to any gene: 13. This CDR3 contains 18 residues. The germline gives CDR1 SNHLY, CDR2 FYNNEI. The CDR3 protein is CASSDPEPGQTNTGELFF. In DNA, the CDR3 is TGTGCCAGCAGCGATCCGGAGCCGGGACAGACGAACACCGGGGAGCTGTTTTTT. Drawing the rest from reference TRBV2 and TRBJ2-2, the complete variable domain is EPEVTQTPSHQVTQMGQEVILRCVPISNHLYFYWYRQILGQKVEFLVSFYNNEISEKSEIFDDQFSVERPDGSNFTLKIRSTKLEDSAMYFCASSDPEPGQTNTGELFFGEGSRLTVL.

A single count supports this clone. The V gene is TRBV7-9, the J gene TRBJ2-1, with 12 bases fitting TRBD2. Germline trimming cut 5 bases from V and 5 bases from J; bases unmatched to any gene: 4. Germline CDR1 is SEHNR and CDR2 is FQNEAQ (reference sequence). The CDR3 is 15 amino acids. In nucleotides, the CDR3 is TGTGCCAGCAGCCTCCGACTAGCGGGAGACAATGAGCAGTTCTTC. Its protein product is CASSLRLAGDNEQFF.

The chain couples TRBV5-5 to TRBJ2-3; perhaps TRBD2 as D (5 bases). The germline CDR1 and CDR2 sequences are SGHKS and YYEKEE (reference sequence). Trimming removed 6 bases at V and 4 bases at J, with 15 bases between. CDR3 length equals 14 residues. CDR3 loop: CASTPLVPADTQYF. DNA of the CDR3: TGTGCCAGCACGCCACTAGTGCCCGCAGATACGCAGTATTTT.

The gene calls are TRBV7-9 and TRBJ2-3, with 14 nucleotides matching TRBD2. There are 17 residues in the CDR3. CDR1 is SEHNR, CDR2 FQNEAQ, per germline (reference sequence). V lost 5 bases, J lost 3 bases, and 7 bases stayed unmatched. Here the CDR3 DNA reads TGTGCCAGCAGCGACGGGACTAGCGGGAGTACAACAGATACGCAGTATTTT. Encoded protein: CASSDGTSGSTTDTQYF.

The chain joins TRBV5-1 to TRBJ2-3; 8 bases are shared with TRBD1. This CDR3 has 15 residues. The V segment lost 0 bases and the J segment 5 bases; nucleotides outside the gene matches: 5. The germline V gene has CDR1 SGHRS and CDR2 YFSETQ. CDR3 in DNA: TGCGCCAGCAGCTTGGTTCAGGGGGCGGAAGATACGCAGTATTTT. Protein: CASSLVQGAEDTQYF.

The chain is built from TRBV7-2 and TRBJ2-7; 11 bases line up with TRBD1. The germline V gene encodes CDR1 SGHTA and CDR2 FQGNSA. The CDR3 covers 15 residues. After removal of 5 bases from V and 5 bases from J, the junction contained 8 bases not matched to a gene. The CDR3 sequence is CASSVRGTGGDEQYF. The CDR3 nucleotides are TGTGCCAGCAGCGTACGGGGGACAGGGGGTGACGAGCAGTACTTC. The full variable domain, its missing parts supplied by reference TRBV7-2 and TRBJ2-7, is GAGVSQSPSNKVTEKGKDVELRCDPISGHTALYWYRQSLGQGLEFLIYFQGNSAPDKSGLPSDRFSAERTGGSVSTLTIQRTQQEDSAVYLCASSVRGTGGDEQYFGPGTRLTVT.

The gene calls are TRBV6-5 and TRBJ2-1; the D is unclear. CDR1 is MNHEY, CDR2 SVGAGI, per germline. This CDR3 contains 15 residues. With 0 bases removed from V and 1 base from J, the gap between germline ends came to 7 bases. The DNA for the CDR3 is TGTGCCAGCAGTTACTCGGTCCTATCCTACAATGAGCAGTTCTTC. Protein product: CASSYSVLSYNEQFF.

This clone was counted a single time. V gene TRBV28 combines with J gene TRBJ2-7, with 8 bases that match TRBD1. With V trimmed by 6 bases and J by 3 bases, 10 bases remained unmatched. CDR3 length: 15 residues. CDR1 MDHEN and CDR2 SYDVKM come from the germline V gene. CDR3 nucleotides: TGTGCCAGCAGGACTGACAGGGGACCCCTCTACGAGCAGTACTTC. Translation gives CASRTDRGPLYEQYF.

In regard to this clone: This sample includes further DNA sequences coding for the same CDR3. V and J are TRBV25-1 and TRBJ2-5; 7 bases map to TRBD2. The CDR3 sequence is 13 residues long. Germline V gives CDR1 MGHDK, CDR2 SYGVNS. V shed 3 bases, J shed 5 bases, and the junction held 3 bases outside the gene matches. The CDR3 sequence: CASSEWGGETQYF. CDR3 nucleotide sequence: TGTGCCAGCAGTGAGTGGGGGGGGGAGACCCAGTACTTC.

This clone came up once. Other DNA sequences in this specimen translate into the identical CDR3. The gene calls are TRBV27 and TRBJ2-2; D gene unclear. The V end lost 2 bases, the J end lost 7 bases, and 8 bases lay between the germline ends. The CDR3 consists of 13 residues. Germline-derived CDR1 and CDR2 are MNHEY and SMNVEV (reference sequence). CDR3 loop: CASSLIGVGELFF. CDR3 bases: TGTGCCAGCAGTTTAATCGGCGTCGGGGAGCTGTTTTTT.

This chain's CDR3 is CAIRGIEQYF. The CDR3 DNA follows: TGTGCCATCAGAGGGATCGAGCAGTACTTC. V gene TRBV10-3 combines with J gene TRBJ2-7; D unresolved. In germline, CDR1 is ENHRY, CDR2 SYGVKD. Trimming left V 6 bases short and J 6 bases short, with 6 bases between. This CDR3 has 10 residues.

V and J are TRBV19 and TRBJ1-2; 7 nucleotides line up with TRBD1. Germline trimming cut 0 bases from V and 0 bases from J; bases unmatched to any gene: 4. Germline V CDR1 and CDR2: LNHDA, SQIVND (reference sequence). This CDR3 is built from 16 residues. In DNA form, the CDR3 reads TGTGCCAGTAGTATAGATCCCGGGACAGCTAACTATGGCTACACCTTC. This sequence encodes CASSIDPGTANYGYTF. The whole variable domain, remainder taken from reference TRBV19 and TRBJ1-2, is DGGITQSPKYLFRKEGQNVTLSCEQNLNHDAMYWYRQDPGQGLRLIYYSQIVNDFQKGDIAEGYSVSREKKESFPLTVTSAQKNPTAFYLCASSIDPGTANYGYTFGSGTRLTVV.

V and J are TRBV27 and TRBJ1-2; 11 bases align to TRBD1. This CDR3 has 14 amino acids. V lost 5 bases and J lost 6; bases outside the gene matches: 5. Germline CDR1 and CDR2: MNHEY and SMNVEV (reference sequence). CDR3 DNA: TGTGCCAGCAGTCCCGAGGACAGGGGGCATGGCTACACCTTC. As protein: CASSPEDRGHGYTF.

This chain connects TRBV27 to TRBJ2-1; D remains unclear. The CDR3 runs 12 residues. V was trimmed by 6 bases and J by 7 bases, leaving 10 bases between them. Germline assignment: CDR1 MNHEY and CDR2 SMNVEV (reference sequence). CDR3 in amino acids: CASSQSPNEQFF. The CDR3 coding sequence is TGTGCCAGCAGCCAATCCCCGAATGAGCAGTTCTTC.

The rearrangement joins TRBV7-2 to TRBJ2-6; D uncertain. CDR1 SGHTA and CDR2 FQGNSA come from the germline V gene. CDR3 length equals 13 residues. Trimming took off 7 bases at V and 4 bases at J, with 8 bases between the two ends. The DNA of the CDR3 is TGTGCCAGCACCCTGACCGGGGCCAACGTCCTGACTTTC. Translation gives CASTLTGANVLTF.

The chain couples TRBV7-9 to TRBJ1-4; D gene ambiguous. This CDR3 is built from 15 residues. Germline assignment: CDR1 SEHNR and CDR2 FQNEAQ (reference sequence). V was trimmed by 7 bases and J by 0 bases, leaving 12 bases between them. The CDR3 loop is CASTTTGATNEKLFF. DNA for the CDR3: TGTGCCAGCACTACGACCGGCGCAACTAATGAAAAACTGTTTTTT.

The chain links TRBV29-1 to TRBJ2-7, with 8 positions matching TRBD2. There are 15 residues in the CDR3. V gave up 0 bases and J gave up 2 bases; unmatched junction bases: 6. Germline values: CDR1 SQVTM, CDR2 ANQGSEA. The chain's CDR3 is CSVEDRTSGAYEQYF. In DNA form, the CDR3 reads TGCAGCGTTGAAGATCGAACTAGCGGAGCCTACGAGCAGTACTTC.

The chain has TRBV29-1 and TRBJ2-7; TRBD1 matches at 7 bases. This CDR3 has 15 residues. The V segment lost 2 bases and the J segment 2 bases; nucleotides outside the gene matches: 9. Germline V CDR1 and CDR2: SQVTM, ANQGSEA. The DNA of the CDR3 is TGCAGCGTTGAACTAAGAGGACAGGTTACCTACGAGCAGTACTTC. It yields the protein CSVELRGQVTYEQYF.

The rearrangement joins TRBV18 to TRBJ2-7, with D possibly being TRBD1 or TRBD2 (5 bases each). Germline V gene lookup returns CDR1 KGHSH and CDR2 LQKENI. This CDR3 spans 14 amino acids. Trimming removed 6 bases from V and 5 bases from J, with 17 bases in between. The CDR3 region has the DNA TGTGCCAGCTCCCGTCCCGGGACGACCGACGAGCAGTACTTC. This encodes CASSRPGTTDEQYF. Full variable domain (rest looked up from reference TRBV18 and TRBJ2-7): NAGVMQNPRHLVRRRGQEARLRCSPMKGHSHVYWYRQLPEEGLKFMVYLQKENIIDESGMPKERFSAEFPKEGPSILRIQQVVRGDSAAYFCASSRPGTTDEQYFGPGTRLTVT.

This sequence joins TRBV5-8 and TRBJ2-2; weak D call: TRBD1 (6 bases). The CDR3 is 14 residues long. Trimming pared 5 bases from V and 2 bases from J, leaving 10 bases between. In germline, CDR1 is SGHTS, CDR2 YDEGEE. CDR3 nucleotides: TGTGCCAGCAGTCAGGACAGCAACACCGGGGAGCTGTTTTTT. It codes for CASSQDSNTGELFF. Supplemented by reference TRBV5-8 and TRBJ2-2, the full variable domain reads EAGVTQSPTHLIKTRGQQATLRCSPISGHTSVYWYQQALGLGLQFLLWYDEGEERNRGNFPPRFSGRQFPNYSSELNVNALELEDSALYLCASSQDSNTGELFFGEGSRLTVL.

The chain's CDR3 is CSVRTGSSEQYF. CDR3 sequence (DNA): TGCAGCGTCAGGACAGGGTCGTCCGAGCAGTACTTC. The J gene is TRBJ2-5, the V gene TRBV29-1; 8 nucleotides agree with TRBD1. The better agreement between TRBJ2-7 and the DNA end casts doubt on the J call. The CDR3 loop spans 12 amino acids. The V gene's germline CDR1 is SQVTM and CDR2 ANQGSEA.